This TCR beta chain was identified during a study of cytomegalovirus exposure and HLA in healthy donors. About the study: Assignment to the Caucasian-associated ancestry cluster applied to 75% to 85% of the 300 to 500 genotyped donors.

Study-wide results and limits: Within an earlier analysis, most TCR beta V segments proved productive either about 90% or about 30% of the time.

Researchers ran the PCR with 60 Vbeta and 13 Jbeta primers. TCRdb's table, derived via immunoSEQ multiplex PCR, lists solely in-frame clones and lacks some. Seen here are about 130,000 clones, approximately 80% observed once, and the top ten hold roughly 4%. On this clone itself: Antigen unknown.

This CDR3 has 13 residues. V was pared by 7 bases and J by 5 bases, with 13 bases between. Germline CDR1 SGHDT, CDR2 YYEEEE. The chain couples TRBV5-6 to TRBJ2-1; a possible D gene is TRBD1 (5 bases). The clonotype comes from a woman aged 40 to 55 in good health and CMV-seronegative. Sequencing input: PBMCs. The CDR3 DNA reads TGTGCCAGCCGTGAACAGGTGAACAATGAGCAGTTCTTC. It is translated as CASREQVNNEQFF.